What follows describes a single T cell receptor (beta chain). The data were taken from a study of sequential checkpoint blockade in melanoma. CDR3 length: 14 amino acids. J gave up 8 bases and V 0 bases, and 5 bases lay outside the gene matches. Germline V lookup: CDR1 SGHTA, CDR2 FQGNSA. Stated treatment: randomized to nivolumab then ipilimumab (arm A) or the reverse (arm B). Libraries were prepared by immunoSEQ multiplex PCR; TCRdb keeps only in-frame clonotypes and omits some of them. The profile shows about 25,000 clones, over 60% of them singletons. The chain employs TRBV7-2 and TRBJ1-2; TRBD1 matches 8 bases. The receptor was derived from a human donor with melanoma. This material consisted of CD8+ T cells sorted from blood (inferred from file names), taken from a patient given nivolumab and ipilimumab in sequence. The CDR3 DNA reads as TGTGCCAGCAGCTTAGCCAGGGGGCAGGGCGGCTACACCTTC. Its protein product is CASSLARGQGGYTF.